This passage covers 26 T cell receptor beta chains from one sample sequenced in a study of identical twins. One entry per CDR3 protein, called by TCRdb with MiXCR from the 5' RACE reads. The profile covers about 260,000 distinct CDR3 sequences, with about 7.3% appearing a single time and under 4% taken by the ten largest. The sample also formed part of further work on yellow fever vaccine responses in identical twins.

The sequenced material came from memory (CD45RO+) T cells sorted from blood. Receptors were obtained from a woman between 18 and 29 years old in good health.

This clonotype was detected ten times or more. The J gene is TRBJ2-2, the V gene TRBV7-3; D possibly corresponds to TRBD2 (5 bases). CDR1 and CDR2 from the germline V gene are SGHTA and FQGTGA. Between the trimmed V and J ends, which lost 5 bases and 1 base, there was a span of 14 bases. This CDR3 has 16 residues. Written as DNA, the CDR3 is TGTGCCAGCAGCGACGCACTAGGGAGGAACACCGGGGAGCTGTTTTTT. This translates into CASSDALGRNTGELFF.

This sequence joins TRBV6-1 and TRBJ2-5; D remains unclear. V dropped 9 bases and J dropped 8 bases, with 19 bases sitting between them. CDR3 length equals 13 residues. Germline CDR1 reads MNHNS; CDR2 reads SASEGT. The CDR3 sequence is CASPKNSFGTQYF. DNA of the CDR3: TGTGCCAGTCCTAAGAATAGCTTCGGTACCCAGTACTTC.

This clonotype showed up just a few times. The chain uses TRBV20-1 and TRBJ2-1; possibly TRBD2 for D (6 bases). The CDR3 extends over 15 amino acids. V lost 1 base, J lost 9 bases, and 19 bases lay in between. CDR1 DFQATT and CDR2 SNEGSKA come from the germline V gene (reference sequence). The CDR3: CSARGLRLEWVEQFF. The CDR3 region has the DNA TGCAGTGCTAGAGGCCTAAGACTAGAGTGGGTTGAGCAGTTCTTC.

The rearrangement joins TRBV28 to TRBJ2-5; 10 nucleotides match TRBD1. With V trimmed by 3 bases and J by 3 bases, 4 bases remained unmatched. Germline V gene sequence: CDR1 MDHEN, CDR2 SYDVKM. The CDR3 spans 15 residues. DNA for the CDR3: TGTGCCAGCAGTTTCTGGGACAGGGGTGAAGAGACCCAGTACTTC. Translating gives CASSFWDRGEETQYF.

This clonotype was counted a few times. This chain links TRBV3-1 with TRBJ1-3, with 7 positions matching TRBD1. CDR1 and CDR2 (germline): LGHDT, YNNKEL (reference sequence). V trimming: 6 bases; J trimming: 1 base; junction bases outside the gene matches: 6. CDR3 length: 15 residues. CDR3 sequence: CASSPQGLSGNTIYF. Here the CDR3 DNA reads TGTGCCAGCAGTCCACAGGGGCTGTCTGGAAACACCATATATTTT.

The J gene is TRBJ2-7, the V gene TRBV20-1, with 14 bases fitting TRBD2. With 2 bases clipped from V and 4 bases from J, the junction kept 4 bases outside the gene matches. CDR1 and CDR2 from the germline V gene are DFQATT and SNEGSKA (reference sequence). The CDR3 is 15 residues long. CDR3 amino acids: CSARKGLAGEYEQYF. CDR3 bases: TGCAGTGCTAGAAAGGGACTAGCGGGAGAATACGAGCAGTACTTC.

This clonotype was recorded many times. The chain employs TRBV7-8 and TRBJ2-2; D uncertain. The CDR3 is 14 residues long. Trimming took 1 base from V and 3 from J, leaving 6 bases between them. Germline-derived CDR1 and CDR2 are SGHVS and FQNEAQ. CDR3 loop: CASSLGHDTGELFF. DNA for the CDR3: TGTGCCAGCAGCTTAGGGCACGACACCGGGGAGCTGTTTTTT.

The chain is built from TRBV14 and TRBJ2-5; no reliable D call. The V gene's germline CDR1 is SGHDN and CDR2 FVKESK. V was cut by 1 base and J by 2 bases, with 8 bases left in between. The CDR3 covers 14 residues. CDR3 sequence: CASSQVLRQETQYF. Here the CDR3 DNA reads TGTGCCAGCAGCCAAGTCTTGCGGCAAGAGACCCAGTACTTC.

This clonotype was seen only a few times. The CDR3 spells CASSQDDGLAGGPLVYEQYV. CDR3 bases: TGTGCCAGCAGCCAAGACGACGGACTAGCGGGGGGGCCATTAGTCTACGAGCAGTACGTC. The chain has TRBV3-1 and TRBJ2-7, with TRBD2 matching 15 bases. The CDR3 spans 20 residues. Losses at the gene ends were 0 bases for V and 3 bases for J; bases not matched to a gene: 12. Germline loops: CDR1 LGHDT, CDR2 YNNKEL (reference sequence).

This clonotype showed up many times. The V gene is TRBV20-1, the J gene TRBJ1-5, with a possible D match to TRBD1 (5 bases). The CDR3 runs to 14 residues. Deletions cut 1 base from V and 4 bases from J, with 11 bases between. The germline gives CDR1 DFQATT, CDR2 SNEGSKA (reference sequence). The CDR3 here is CSARGSGANQPQHF. The CDR3 DNA is TGCAGTGCTAGAGGCAGTGGGGCAAATCAGCCCCAGCATTTT.

The chain is built from TRBV6-2 or TRBV6-3 and TRBJ1-4, with 7 bases fitting TRBD1. V was clipped by 5 bases and J by 0 bases; unmatched bases: 6. The length of the CDR3 is 16 residues. The V gene's germline CDR1 is MNHEY and CDR2 SVGEGT. CDR3 region: CASSQGGTATNEKLFF. CDR3 nucleotide sequence: TGTGCCAGCAGTCAAGGCGGGACAGCAACTAATGAAAAACTGTTTTTT.

The sample holds many counts of this clonotype. This rearrangement joins TRBV4-1 to TRBJ2-1; possibly TRBD2 for D (6 bases). This CDR3 spans 17 amino acids. Between the trimmed V and J ends, which lost 1 base and 14 bases, there was a span of 27 bases. Germline loops: CDR1 MGHRA, CDR2 YSYEKL. As DNA, the CDR3 is TGCGCCAGCAGCCAAGCGGGGGTCAGAGTACCCACTCTCTCCGAGTTCTTC. Translating gives CASSQAGVRVPTLSEFF.

This chain uses TRBV20-1 with TRBJ2-1; the match to TRBD2 covers 7 bases. The germline CDR1 and CDR2 sequences are DFQATT and SNEGSKA (reference sequence). The CDR3 contains 15 residues. J lost 3 bases, V lost 3 bases, and 8 bases had no gene match. DNA for the CDR3: TGCAGTGCTAGGGCCAGCGGGAAGGACTACAATGAGCAGTTCTTC. Translating gives CSARASGKDYNEQFF.

The V call is TRBV12-5, the J call TRBJ2-2; TRBD2 matches 7 bases. The CDR3 has 19 residues. From germline, CDR1 is LGHNT and CDR2 FRNRAP. Losses at the gene ends were 0 bases for V and 0 bases for J; bases not matched to a gene: 10. The CDR3 bases are TGTGCTAGTGGTTTGGTAGGAGTGGTCGGGAGGCCGAACACCGGGGAGCTGTTTTTT. Its translation is CASGLVGVVGRPNTGELFF.

This clonotype was found many times. The V and J genes are TRBV2 and TRBJ2-5; D gene ambiguous. This CDR3 is built from 12 residues. Deletions cut 4 bases from V and 3 bases from J, with 6 bases between. From germline, CDR1 is SNHLY and CDR2 FYNNEI. The CDR3 DNA follows: TGTGCCAGCAGTGGAAAGGAAGAGACCCAGTACTTC. Translating it yields CASSGKEETQYF.

This clonotype was seen a handful of times. The CDR3 DNA follows: TGTGCCAGCAGCGTTTTACTAGCGGGGGACCCCAATGAGCAGTTCTTC. Translating it yields CASSVLLAGDPNEQFF. The V call is TRBV5-4, the J call TRBJ2-1, with 11 bases lining up with TRBD2. V was clipped by 4 bases and J by 6 bases; unmatched bases: 9. Germline V gives CDR1 SGHNT, CDR2 YYREEE (reference sequence). The CDR3 is 16 amino acids.

Many counts were recorded for this clonotype. V is TRBV2 and J is TRBJ2-7; no firm D call. The CDR3 is 15 residues long. The V end was cut by 6 bases, the J end by 2 bases, with 17 bases between. Germline V lookup: CDR1 SNHLY, CDR2 FYNNEI. In DNA, the CDR3 is TGTGCCAGCAGAGTTTTGCGACAACGTACCTACGAGCAGTACTTC. This sequence encodes CASRVLRQRTYEQYF.

The chain links TRBV4-2 to TRBJ2-6; D tentatively fits TRBD1 or TRBD2 (6 bases each). Germline lookup yields CDR1 LGHNA and CDR2 YNFKEQ. This CDR3 is built from 19 residues. Trimming pared 3 bases from V and 0 bases from J, leaving 18 bases between. CDR3 protein: CASSHSLEGGPSGANVLTF. The DNA of the CDR3 is TGTGCCAGCAGCCATTCTCTGGAGGGGGGCCCCTCTGGGGCCAACGTCCTGACTTTC.

There are many counts of this clonotype. The genes are TRBV12-3 or TRBV12-4 and TRBJ1-2, with D unclear. This CDR3 is 14 amino acids long. Trimming took off 10 bases at V and 2 bases at J, with 17 bases between the two ends. CDR3 nucleotide sequence: TGTGCCACCACTAGACTGACGGAGAACTATGGCTACACCTTC. This translates into CATTRLTENYGYTF.

This clonotype was detected ten times or more. The CDR3 bases are TGTGCCAGCAGTTACTCGGGGGAGAATTCACCCCTCCACTTT. This encodes CASSYSGENSPLHF. The chain recombines TRBV6-5 with TRBJ1-6; maybe TRBD1 (5 bases). V shed 0 bases and J shed 7 bases, with 7 bases lying between them. This CDR3 region has 14 residues. Germline lookup yields CDR1 MNHEY and CDR2 SVGAGI.

The DNA for the CDR3 is TGCAGCCACGACAGGGTTGGAGGCTACACCTTC. This sequence encodes CSHDRVGGYTF. V is TRBV29-1 and J is TRBJ1-2; 7 bases are a match to TRBD1. Unmatched junction bases numbered 8, after V lost 8 bases and J lost 8 bases. The CDR3 has 11 residues. Germline V gene data show CDR1 as SQVTM and CDR2 as ANQGSEA.

This clonotype was counted ten times or more. The chain uses TRBV5-5 and TRBJ1-2; tentatively, D is TRBD1 (6 bases). There are 13 residues in the CDR3. Per the germline V gene, CDR1 is SGHKS and CDR2 is YYEKEE (reference sequence). V lost 4 bases, J lost 8 bases, and 15 bases lay in between. CDR3 bases: TGTGCCAGCAGCCGGCAGGGGATTCAGGGCTACACCTTC. Translation: CASSRQGIQGYTF.

This clonotype was seen repeatedly, ten times or more. The chain uses TRBV7-9 and TRBJ1-1, with D perhaps TRBD1 (5 bases). This CDR3 contains 15 residues. CDR1 and CDR2 (germline): SEHNR, FQNEAQ (reference sequence). Trimming removed 6 bases from V and 6 bases from J, with 20 bases in between. The CDR3: CASSKKDGGFAEAFF. CDR3 nucleotides: TGTGCCAGCAGTAAAAAAGATGGGGGTTTCGCTGAAGCTTTCTTT. The entire variable domain, with the rest obtained from reference TRBV7-9 and TRBJ1-1, is as follows: DTGVSQNPRHKITKRGQNVTFRCDPISEHNRLYWYRQTLGQGPEFLTYFQNEAQLEKSRLLSDRFSAERPKGSFSTLEIQRTEQGDSAMYLCASSKKDGGFAEAFFGQGTRLTVV.

This clonotype was counted a few times. This chain links TRBV7-9 with TRBJ1-2; D unresolved. The CDR3 spans 15 residues. Germline CDR1 and CDR2: SEHNR and FQNEAQ (reference sequence). The V gene lost 1 base and the J gene lost 3 bases, with 12 bases spanning the gap. The CDR3 region has the DNA TGTGCCAGCAGCTTAGATGCCGGGCTCTACTATGGCTACACCTTC. Translation gives CASSLDAGLYYGYTF. The whole variable domain, filled in from reference TRBV7-9 and TRBJ1-2, reads DTGVSQNPRHKITKRGQNVTFRCDPISEHNRLYWYRQTLGQGPEFLTYFQNEAQLEKSRLLSDRFSAERPKGSFSTLEIQRTEQGDSAMYLCASSLDAGLYYGYTFGSGTRLTVV.

This clonotype showed up just a few times. The genes are TRBV3-1 and TRBJ1-1; unclear D gene. Per the germline V gene, CDR1 is LGHDT and CDR2 is YNNKEL (reference sequence). The CDR3 loop spans 12 amino acids. V was shortened by 4 bases and J by 6 bases, with 9 bases between the two germline ends. The CDR3 here is CASSPGSPEAFF. DNA for the CDR3: TGTGCCAGCAGCCCTGGGAGTCCTGAAGCTTTCTTT.

This sequence joins TRBV7-9 and TRBJ2-1, with no clear D. This CDR3 spans 13 amino acids. The germline V gene has CDR1 SEHNR and CDR2 FQNEAQ (reference sequence). Deletions cut 0 bases from V and 12 bases from J, with 12 bases between. This CDR3 reads CASSLADRHGQFF. The CDR3 DNA reads as TGTGCCAGCAGCTTAGCGGACCGCCATGGGCAGTTCTTC.